This T cell receptor (beta chain) was captured in a study of shared clonotypes between healthy human individuals (TCRdb year 2020). With regard to the full study: A couple of women and three men aged 18 to 49 years were included in the cohort. Per donor, three plates each were used for CD4 naive and CD4 memory, two for CD8 naive, and one for CD8 memory. To estimate repertoire size and how much clonotypes are shared between individuals, the study performed deep sequencing of blood TCR repertoires from roughly five healthy adults. To increase sequencing depth and limit assay-specific biases, TCR repertoire library preparation and sequencing were carried out by different laboratories using diverse techniques. Each donor's leukapheresis produced roughly between roughly 0.94 and 9.5 billion PBMCs.

This clone came up once. Its antigen is currently not known. No base-level quality is on record; no much larger clone is a single base apart. Using the deep immunoSEQ assay, TCR CDR3 regions were amplified from genomic DNA by multiplex PCR. Extracted genomic DNA from each cell subset was spread evenly across all wells of several immunoSEQ 96-well plates, with each plate serving as a replicate. For sorted subsets, around 200 ng genomic DNA, equal to approximately 30,000 T cell genomes, was loaded into each replicate PCR. Purified libraries were quantified with a Qubit 3.0 fluorometer, sized on a Bioanalyzer 2100, and re-quantified with the KAPA Library Quantification kit. Every immunoSEQ 96-well plate was sequenced on a dedicated single-read 150-cycle Illumina NextSeq 550 flow cell. On the authors' methods: Because the immunoSEQ output included only junctional sequences and no quality scores, the filtering could not be the same as the filtering used for full-length reads. Sequences were annotated with PyIR, a Python wrapper for IgBLAST v1.9, using IMGT germline references to assign V/J genes and CDR3. Any read was removed if the V/J assignment was weak (E-value above 1e-6), the CDR3 was missing, or the read contained stop codons, out-of-frame junctions, or ambiguous translated residues. V3J clonotypes were defined by identical inferred V gene, J gene, and CDR3 amino acid sequence. Percentage overlap between repertoires was calculated by dividing the number of shared unique clonotypes by the size of the smaller repertoire. Three approaches were used to assess repertoire richness: RTK rarefaction, the Chao1 estimator, and Recon v2.1 estimates of unobserved clonotypes. Generation probabilities for all TCRbeta clonotypes obtained by the gDNA method from a few donors were computed using OLGA. Sourced from immuneACCESS, this table was stored by TCRdb with only in-frame sequences that have V and J called. A share of the clones is absent; for the studies checked, an unresolved V gene accounts for under half, and the remainder has no known explanation. That table gives V, J and clone size, and the DNA gave D and trimming. This sample has roughly 2.2 million clones in its table, and approximately 90% of those were observed once. Of the sample, about 0.41% is held by the ten largest clones.

Trimmed from V: 4 bases; trimmed from J: 0 bases; junction bases lacking a gene match: 4. CDR1 and CDR2 are read off the germline V gene as MDHEN and SYDVKM. The CDR3 measures 15 amino acids from cysteine to phenylalanine. This entry keeps only the CDR3 DNA: 45 bases, framed from base 1. Findings and caveats that apply to the study as a whole: Based on pairwise subsampling, the degree of clonotype sharing among donors was expected to be affected by sequencing depth. Sharing across a handful of donors was observed for about 5% of naive CD4, under 4% of naive CD8, 2% to 2.5% of memory CD4, and over 0.3% of memory CD8 clonotypes. The genetic and exposure-history diversity represented was limited by the small number of donors. Even with the large sequencing depth, rarefaction of the sorted-subset datasets indicated that sequencing was incomplete. Naive subsets generally had larger estimated clonotype richness than memory subsets did. Compared with non-shared clonotypes, clonotypes shared by all four sorted-subset donors had higher generation probabilities. Sampling was limited to blood, and TCR repertoires in tissue likely differ from TCR repertoires in blood.

The donors were healthy, HIV-negative adults with no recently reported acute infections or vaccinations. Every donor was a Caucasian adult residing in Nashville, Tennessee, USA. CD4+ T cells were enriched by magnetic negative selection, after which naive cells were positively selected on CD45RA and the negative fraction was taken as the memory subset. Blood was obtained by leukapheresis, after which PBMCs were separated by Ficoll-Histopaque density gradient centrifugation and cryopreserved in liquid nitrogen vapor phase. Analytical flow cytometry was used to check the purity and quantity of every magnetically sorted T cell population. Genomic DNA was isolated from every sorted fraction and measured by UV absorbance on a Nanodrop 2000c.

The receptor was derived from a man aged 18 to 29 in good health. Some clones in this sample may be carry-over from other donors' samples. The chain was built from TRBV28 and TRBJ2-3, with 7 bases aligning to TRBD1. Sequenced sample: naive CD4+ T cells from PBMCs. Taken with the paper, the label for cell subset or site translates to: CD45RA+ positively selected. The sequence in DNA is TGTGCCAGCAGTTCTCTCAGGGGGAGCACAGATACGCAGTATTTT. This sequence encodes CASSSLRGSTDTQYF. Reference TRBV28 and TRBJ2-3 proteins supply the regions before and after the CDR3; the full variable domain is: DVKVTQSSRYLVKRTGEKVFLECVQDMDHENMFWYRQDPGLGLRLIYFSYDVKMKEKGDIPEGYSVSREKKERFSLILESASTNQTSMYLCASSSLRGSTDTQYFGPGTRLTVL.